The rows below give T cell receptor beta chains drawn from one sample of a study of cytomegalovirus exposure and HLA in healthy donors. Sequenced by immunoSEQ multiplex PCR; TCRdb stores in-frame clones only, minus some. Among approximately 200,000 clones listed, about 82% were seen once. The sample taken for sequencing was PBMCs. All receptors derive from a woman aged 50 to 60 in good health and CMV-seronegative. The CDR3 runs from the conserved cysteine through the conserved F or W. The D gene is left open where the match is weak. Only part of the rows carry a size: once, few, many, or a class if the clone is expanded.

CDR3aa,CDR3nt,d_gene,v_gene,j_gene,len,abundance
CASSTSSGRNTDTQHF,TGTGCCAGTAGTACCTCTAGCGGGAGGAACACAGATACGCAGCATTTT,NA,TRBV19,TRBJ1-5,16,NA
CASSLTVGERYNEQFF,TGTGCCAGCAGTTTGACGGTCGGTGAGCGGTACAATGAGCAGTTCTTC,NA,TRBV28,TRBJ2-1,16,once
CASGLNTEAFF,TGTGCCAGTGGACTTAACACTGAAGCTTTCTTT,NA,TRBV6-6,TRBJ1-1,11,NA
CASSPAGRRFVGYTF,TGTGCCAGCAGCCCCGCCGGACGGAGGTTTGTTGGCTACACCTTC,NA,TRBV27,TRBJ1-2,15,NA
CTSSQGASGPYEQYF,TGCACCAGCAGCCAAGGAGCTAGCGGACCATACGAGCAGTACTTC,NA,TRBV1,TRBJ2-7,15,NA
CASSSPGTGAYEQYF,TGCGCCAGCAGTTCTCCGGGGACAGGGGCCTACGAGCAGTACTTC,TRBD1,TRBV23-1,TRBJ2-7,15,NA
CATRGATNTGELFF,TGTGCCACACGGGGAGCGACCAACACCGGGGAGCTGTTTTTT,NA,TRBV2,TRBJ2-2,14,NA
CASSLTRDTFRSGYTF,TGTGCCAGCTCACTGACCCGGGACACTTTTAGGAGTGGCTACACCTTC,NA,TRBV18,TRBJ1-2,16,NA
CASKRGVAGGSYNEQFF,TGTGCCAGCAAAAGAGGGGTAGCGGGAGGGTCCTACAATGAGCAGTTCTTC,TRBD2,TRBV7-2,TRBJ2-1,17,NA
CSVEEFRTAASYEQYF,TGCAGCGTTGAAGAATTCCGGACAGCGGCTTCCTACGAGCAGTACTTC,NA,TRBV29-1,TRBJ2-7,16,NA
CASTPRGVAKNIQYF,TGTGCCAGCACCCCTCGGGGGGTCGCCAAAAACATTCAGTACTTC,TRBD2,TRBV28,TRBJ2-4,15,NA
CASSLLGATNEKLFF,TGTGCCAGCAGTTTATTAGGGGCAACTAATGAAAAACTGTTTTTT,NA,TRBV28,TRBJ1-4,15,once
CASSREPRLYQETQYF,TGTGCCAGCAGCCGGGAGCCGAGACTTTACCAAGAGACCCAGTACTTC,NA,TRBV7-9,TRBJ2-5,16,few
CASSEEGARERAEANVLTF,TGCGCCAGCAGTGAGGAAGGAGCGCGGGAGAGAGCTGAGGCCAACGTCCTGACTTTC,TRBD2,TRBV10-1,TRBJ2-6,19,NA
CASSYSTRVTEAFF,TGTGCCAGCAGTTACTCGACCAGGGTCACTGAAGCTTTCTTT,NA,TRBV6-5,TRBJ1-1,14,NA